The clone carrying this TCR beta chain was seen ten or more times. Its specificity is unknown. This record belongs to a study of cytomegalovirus exposure and HLA in healthy donors. Study results and limitations: In vitro work confirmed that a few CMV-associated chains recognize CMV antigens. Reports described diagnosis of cytomegalovirus status by the classifier as highly specific and sensitive. Listed as cytomegalovirus-associated were approximately 160 TCR beta chains.

J lost 0 bases, V lost 3 bases, and 1 base had no gene match. CDR3 size: 15 residues. Germline assignment: CDR1 MNHNS and CDR2 SASEGT. Using immunoSEQ multiplex PCR, the repertoire was profiled, and TCRdb retains in-frame clones only, with some absent. Altogether over 200,000 clones are present, around 90% being singletons, with the ten largest covering around 3.3%. The clonotype originates from a woman in her thirties in good health and CMV-seronegative. The chain has TRBV6-1 and TRBJ2-7; TRBD2 aligns across 11 bases. The sequenced sample was PBMCs. In DNA, the CDR3 is TGTGCCAGCAGTGATGGACTAGCGGGCTCCTACGAGCAGTACTTC. Amino acid sequence: CASSDGLAGSYEQYF.